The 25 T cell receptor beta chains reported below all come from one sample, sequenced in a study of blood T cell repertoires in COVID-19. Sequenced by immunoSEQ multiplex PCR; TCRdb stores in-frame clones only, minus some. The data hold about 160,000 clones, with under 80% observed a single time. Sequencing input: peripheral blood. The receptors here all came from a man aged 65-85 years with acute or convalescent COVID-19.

The DNA for the CDR3 is TGCGCCAGCAGCTTGTCCCAGGTCGCCGGCACTGAAGCTTTCTTT. This translates into CASSLSQVAGTEAFF. The chain links TRBV5-1 to TRBJ1-1; D is ambiguous. This CDR3 spans 15 amino acids. Trimming took off 1 base at V and 4 bases at J, with 14 bases between the two ends. Germline V lookup: CDR1 SGHRS, CDR2 YFSETQ.

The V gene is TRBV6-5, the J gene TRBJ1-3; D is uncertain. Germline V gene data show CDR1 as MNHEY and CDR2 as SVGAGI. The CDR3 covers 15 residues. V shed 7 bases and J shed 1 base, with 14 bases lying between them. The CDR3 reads CASTRRVGSGNTIYF. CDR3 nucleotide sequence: TGTGCCAGCACTCGGCGGGTTGGGTCTGGAAACACCATATATTTT.

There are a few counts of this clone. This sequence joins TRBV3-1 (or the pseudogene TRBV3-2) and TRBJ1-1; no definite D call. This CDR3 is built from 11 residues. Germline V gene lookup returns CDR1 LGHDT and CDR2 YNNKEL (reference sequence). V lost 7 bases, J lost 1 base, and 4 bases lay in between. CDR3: CASTGNTEAFF. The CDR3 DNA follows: TGTGCCAGCACAGGGAACACTGAAGCTTTCTTT.

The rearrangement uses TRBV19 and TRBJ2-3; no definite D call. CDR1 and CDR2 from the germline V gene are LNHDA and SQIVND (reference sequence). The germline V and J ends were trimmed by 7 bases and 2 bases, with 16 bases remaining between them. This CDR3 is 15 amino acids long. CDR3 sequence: CASKPGRRNTDTQYF. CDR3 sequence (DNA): TGTGCCAGTAAACCCGGAAGGCGGAACACAGATACGCAGTATTTT. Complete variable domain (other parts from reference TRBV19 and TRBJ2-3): DGGITQSPKYLFRKEGQNVTLSCEQNLNHDAMYWYRQDPGQGLRLIYYSQIVNDFQKGDIAEGYSVSREKKESFPLTVTSAQKNPTAFYLCASKPGRRNTDTQYFGPGTRLTVL.

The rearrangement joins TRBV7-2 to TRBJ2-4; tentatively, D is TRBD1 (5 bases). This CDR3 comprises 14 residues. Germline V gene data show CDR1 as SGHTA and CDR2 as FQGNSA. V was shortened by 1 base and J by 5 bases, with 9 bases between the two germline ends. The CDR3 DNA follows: TGTGCCAGCAGCTTAGGGGGCAGACAAAACATTCAGTACTTC. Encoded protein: CASSLGGRQNIQYF.

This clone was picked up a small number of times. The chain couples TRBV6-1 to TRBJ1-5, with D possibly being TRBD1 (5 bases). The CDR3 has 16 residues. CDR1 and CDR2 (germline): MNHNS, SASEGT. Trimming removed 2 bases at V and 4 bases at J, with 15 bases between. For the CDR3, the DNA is TGTGCCAGCAGTGAACTCGGAGGGGCCGTTAATCAGCCCCAGCATTTT. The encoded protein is CASSELGGAVNQPQHF.

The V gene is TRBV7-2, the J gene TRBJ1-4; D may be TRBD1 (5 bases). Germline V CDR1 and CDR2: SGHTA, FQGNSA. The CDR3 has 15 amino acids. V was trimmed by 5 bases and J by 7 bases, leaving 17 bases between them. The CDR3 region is CASSRGDGRGEKLFF. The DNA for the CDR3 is TGTGCCAGCAGCCGCGGGGACGGGAGAGGTGAAAAACTGTTTTTT.

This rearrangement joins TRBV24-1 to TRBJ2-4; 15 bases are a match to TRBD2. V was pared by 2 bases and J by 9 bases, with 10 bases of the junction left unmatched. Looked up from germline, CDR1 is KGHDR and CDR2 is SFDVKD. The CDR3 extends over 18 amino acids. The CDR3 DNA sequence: TGTGCCACCAGTGATTCCCGCCGGACTAGCGGGGGGGAAGGCATTCAGTACTTC. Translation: CATSDSRRTSGGEGIQYF.

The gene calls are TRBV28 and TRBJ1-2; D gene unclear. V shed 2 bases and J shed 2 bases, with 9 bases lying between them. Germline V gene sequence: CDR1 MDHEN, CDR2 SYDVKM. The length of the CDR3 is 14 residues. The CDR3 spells CASSLLGRNYGYTF. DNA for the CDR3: TGTGCCAGCAGTTTACTAGGGAGAAACTATGGCTACACCTTC.

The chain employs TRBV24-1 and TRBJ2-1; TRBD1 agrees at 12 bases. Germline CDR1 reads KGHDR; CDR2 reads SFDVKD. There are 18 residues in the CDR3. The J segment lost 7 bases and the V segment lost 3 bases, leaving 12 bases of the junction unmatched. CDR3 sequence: CATSDTGTGGVGVNEQFF. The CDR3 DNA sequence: TGTGCCACCAGTGATACCGGGACAGGGGGCGTCGGGGTGAATGAGCAGTTCTTC.

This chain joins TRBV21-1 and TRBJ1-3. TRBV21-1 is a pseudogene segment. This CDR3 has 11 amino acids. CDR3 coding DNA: TGTGCCAGCAGCAAAGGGGAAATGGAGGTCTTT. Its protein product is CASSKGEMEVF.

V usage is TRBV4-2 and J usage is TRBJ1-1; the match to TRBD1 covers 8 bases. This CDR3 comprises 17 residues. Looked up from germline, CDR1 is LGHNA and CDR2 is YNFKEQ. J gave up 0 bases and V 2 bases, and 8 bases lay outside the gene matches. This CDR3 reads CASSQPGTGEMNTEAFF. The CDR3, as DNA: TGTGCCAGCAGCCAACCCGGGACAGGCGAAATGAACACTGAAGCTTTCTTT.

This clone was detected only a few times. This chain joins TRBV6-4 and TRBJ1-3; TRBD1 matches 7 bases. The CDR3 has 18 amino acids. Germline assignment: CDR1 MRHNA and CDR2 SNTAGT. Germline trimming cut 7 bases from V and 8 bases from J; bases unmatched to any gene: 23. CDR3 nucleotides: TGTGCCAGCACCCTGCTCCGGGACAGTGTTACTCTGGGGGACACCATATATTTT. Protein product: CASTLLRDSVTLGDTIYF.

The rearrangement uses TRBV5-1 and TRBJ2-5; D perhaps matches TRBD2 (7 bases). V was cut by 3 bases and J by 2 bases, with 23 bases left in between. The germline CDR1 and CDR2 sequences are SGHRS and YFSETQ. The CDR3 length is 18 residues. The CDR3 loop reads CASSWRPRGGGTQETQYF. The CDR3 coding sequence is TGCGCCAGCAGCTGGAGACCTAGGGGGGGCGGAACACAAGAGACCCAGTACTTC.

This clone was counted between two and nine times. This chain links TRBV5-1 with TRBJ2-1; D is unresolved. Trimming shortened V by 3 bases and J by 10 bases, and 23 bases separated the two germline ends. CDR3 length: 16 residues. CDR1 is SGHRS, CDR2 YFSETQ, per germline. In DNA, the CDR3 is TGCGCCAGCAGCTGGTCGGTACAGAATGATTTAACCGAGCAGTTCTTC. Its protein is CASSWSVQNDLTEQFF.

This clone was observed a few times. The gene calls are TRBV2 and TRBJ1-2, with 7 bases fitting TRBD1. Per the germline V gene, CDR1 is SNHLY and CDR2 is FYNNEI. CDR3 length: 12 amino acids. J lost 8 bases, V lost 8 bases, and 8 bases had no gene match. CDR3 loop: CASYEQGRGYTF. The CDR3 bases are TGTGCCAGCTATGAACAGGGGAGAGGCTACACCTTC. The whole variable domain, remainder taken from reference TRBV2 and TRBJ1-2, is EPEVTQTPSHQVTQMGQEVILRCVPISNHLYFYWYRQILGQKVEFLVSFYNNEISEKSEIFDDQFSVERPDGSNFTLKIRSTKLEDSAMYFCASYEQGRGYTFGSGTRLTVV.

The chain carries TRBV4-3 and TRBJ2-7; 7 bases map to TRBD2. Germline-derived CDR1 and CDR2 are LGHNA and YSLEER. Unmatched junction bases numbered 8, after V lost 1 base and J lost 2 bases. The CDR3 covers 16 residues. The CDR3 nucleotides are TGCGCCAGCAGCCAAGTTTCCGGACTAGGGCCCTACGAGCAGTACTTC. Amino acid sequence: CASSQVSGLGPYEQYF.

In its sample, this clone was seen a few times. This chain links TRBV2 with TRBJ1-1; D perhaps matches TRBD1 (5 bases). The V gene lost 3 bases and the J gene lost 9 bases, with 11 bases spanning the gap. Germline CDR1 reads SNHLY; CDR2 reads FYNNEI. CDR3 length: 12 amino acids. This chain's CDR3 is CASSDRTGKAFF. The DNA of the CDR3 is TGTGCCAGCAGTGACAGAACAGGAAAAGCTTTCTTT. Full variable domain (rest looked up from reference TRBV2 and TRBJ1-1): EPEVTQTPSHQVTQMGQEVILRCVPISNHLYFYWYRQILGQKVEFLVSFYNNEISEKSEIFDDQFSVERPDGSNFTLKIRSTKLEDSAMYFCASSDRTGKAFFGQGTRLTVV.

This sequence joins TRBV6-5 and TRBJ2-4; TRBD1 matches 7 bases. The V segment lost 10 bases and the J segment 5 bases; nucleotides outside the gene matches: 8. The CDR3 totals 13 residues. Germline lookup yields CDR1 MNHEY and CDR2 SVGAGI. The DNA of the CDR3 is TGTGCCACCCAAATGACAGGGCAAAACATTCAGTACTTC. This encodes CATQMTGQNIQYF.

The CDR3 spells CAISEGGLAGADTQYF. Written as DNA, the CDR3 is TGTGCCATCAGTGAAGGGGGACTAGCGGGAGCAGATACGCAGTATTTT. The V and J genes are TRBV10-3 and TRBJ2-3; 14 bases fit TRBD2. CDR1 is ENHRY, CDR2 SYGVKD, per germline. The CDR3 length is 16 residues. Losses at the gene ends were 3 bases for V and 4 bases for J; bases not matched to a gene: 3.

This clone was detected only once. The CDR3 protein is CSVGDNSGNQPQHF. The CDR3 nucleotides read TGCAGCGTCGGAGATAACTCCGGCAATCAGCCCCAGCATTTT. The chain recombines TRBV29-1 with TRBJ1-5; D not certain. V was clipped by 6 bases and J by 2 bases, with 14 bases between them. Germline V lookup: CDR1 SQVTM, CDR2 ANQGSEA. This CDR3 is 14 amino acids long.

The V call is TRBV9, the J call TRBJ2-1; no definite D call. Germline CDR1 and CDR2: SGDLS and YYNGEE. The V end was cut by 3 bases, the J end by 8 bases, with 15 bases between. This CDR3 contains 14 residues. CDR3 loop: CASSASNRVYEQFF. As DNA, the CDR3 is TGTGCCAGCAGCGCTAGTAATCGTGTCTATGAGCAGTTCTTC.

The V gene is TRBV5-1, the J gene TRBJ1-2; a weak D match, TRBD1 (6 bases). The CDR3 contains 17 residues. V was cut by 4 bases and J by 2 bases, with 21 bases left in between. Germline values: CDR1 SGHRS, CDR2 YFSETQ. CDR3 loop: CASSPSTGTNRNYGYTF. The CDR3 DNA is TGCGCCAGCAGCCCCTCCACCGGGACAAATAGGAACTATGGCTACACCTTC. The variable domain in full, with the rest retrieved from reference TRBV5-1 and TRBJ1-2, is KAGVTQTPRYLIKTRGQQVTLSCSPISGHRSVSWYQQTPGQGLQFLFEYFSETQRNKGNFPGRFSGRQFSNSRSEMNVSTLELGDSALYLCASSPSTGTNRNYGYTFGSGTRLTVV.

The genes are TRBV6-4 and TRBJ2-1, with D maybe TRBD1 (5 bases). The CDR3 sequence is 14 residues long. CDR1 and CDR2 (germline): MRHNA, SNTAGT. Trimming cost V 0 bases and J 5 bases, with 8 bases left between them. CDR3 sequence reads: CASSDSGQNNEQFF. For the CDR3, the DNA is TGTGCCAGCAGTGACTCGGGGCAGAACAATGAGCAGTTCTTC.

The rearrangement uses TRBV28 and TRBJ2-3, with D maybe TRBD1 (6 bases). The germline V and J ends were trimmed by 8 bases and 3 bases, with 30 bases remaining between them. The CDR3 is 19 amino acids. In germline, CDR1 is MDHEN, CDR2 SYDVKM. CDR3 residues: CASGIRDTRIGKWTDTQYF. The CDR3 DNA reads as TGTGCCAGCGGTATCCGGGACACCCGAATCGGGAAGTGGACAGATACGCAGTATTTT.